Listed below are T cell receptor beta chains from one sample, sequenced in a study of blood T cell repertoires in COVID-19. Repertoires were generated with immunoSEQ multiplex PCR, while TCRdb's copy carries only in-frame clones and drops some. This repertoire shows roughly 97,000 clones, 82% found once; its top ten account for roughly 5%. Sequenced input: peripheral blood. The receptors shown here come from a man aged 55 to 70 with acute or convalescent COVID-19. The conserved cysteine and the conserved F or W are not part of the CDR3 here. Fields, in order: J gene, V gene, CDR3 protein.

>TRBJ1-5|TRBV9
ASSVSGNSNQPQH
>TRBJ1-2|TRBV7-9
ASSTWDRGNYGYT
>TRBJ2-2|TRBV3-1/TRBV3-2
ASSSSGGRTGELF
>TRBJ1-1|TRBV10-3
AISPQLNTEAF
>TRBJ2-7|TRBV6-5
ASSPGTDYEQY
>TRBJ1-5|TRBV7-2
ASSVGQGEQYSQH
>TRBJ1-4|TRBV19
ASTLGQMTTNEKLF
>TRBJ1-1|TRBV7-2
ASSSTGVVTEAF
>TRBJ1-4|TRBV12-3/TRBV12-4
ASLRREKLF
>TRBJ2-3|TRBV4-3
ASSQDLRADTQY
>TRBJ2-1|TRBV7-9
ASSLPGGHEQF
>TRBJ1-6|TRBV6-5
ASTRGGSPLH
>TRBJ2-7|TRBV6-2/TRBV6-3
ASSRDSWLSYEQY
>TRBJ1-3|TRBV6-1
ASSEERQRAGNTIY
>TRBJ1-1|TRBV6-5
ASSYGTLNTEAF
>TRBJ2-3|TRBV5-1
ASSLQGLITDTQY
>TRBJ2-7|TRBV7-9
ASSLGPLQVPTFSDEQY
>TRBJ1-5|TRBV19
ASSMDTGARLEPQH
>TRBJ2-3|TRBV6-2/TRBV6-3
ASSFLRGTSGSLTDTQY
>TRBJ2-1|TRBV30
AWTGRQRSYNEQF
>TRBJ2-2|TRBV6-1
ASSEKAGGYTGELF
>TRBJ1-2|TRBV28
ASRGRGFGYT
>TRBJ2-7|TRBV3-1/TRBV3-2
ASSQASGEKGCEQY
>TRBJ2-5|TRBV7-8
ASSLEGRLETQY
>TRBJ1-6|TRBV4-3
ASSQGPGDRDSPLH
>TRBJ2-3|TRBV7-9
ASSFRGPGTDTQY
>TRBJ1-2|TRBV10-1
ASSGDRMYGYT